This T cell receptor beta chain was captured by sequencing in a study of blood T cell repertoires in COVID-19. Overall study context: PBMCs, B-cell-depleted T cells, or T cells were the source of the cDNA or gDNA that made up the material.

This clone was detected only a few times. Germline loops: CDR1 LGHDT, CDR2 YNNKEL (reference sequence). This CDR3 comprises 13 residues. Trimming pared 3 bases from V and 10 bases from J, leaving 10 bases between. Participant reports of clinical history set cohort assignment. Recovery meant two consecutive negative NP/OP PCR tests, professional clearance, or resolved symptoms. Original methodology: Reference gene primers were amplified, and this amplification served to estimate nucleated cell counts. Using immunoSEQ multiplex PCR, the repertoire was profiled, and TCRdb retains in-frame clones only, with some absent. The V and J calls and the clone size are those of that table, but D and trimming were determined from the DNA. The sample lists some 270,000 clones, 80% to 90% occurring once.

This TCR derives from a woman aged 25 to 39 who had recovered from COVID-19. The chain recombines TRBV3-1 (or the pseudogene TRBV3-2) with TRBJ1-6; a weak D match, TRBD1 (6 bases). Sequencing was carried out using PBMCs or T cells enriched from blood (not recorded which). The DNA for the CDR3 is TGTGCCAGCAGCCAGGACAGAGGATCACCCCTCCACTTT. This translates into CASSQDRGSPLHF.